Below, 32 T cell receptor beta chains from the same sample are listed, as sequenced in a study of cytomegalovirus exposure and HLA in healthy donors. Measured with immunoSEQ multiplex PCR; TCRdb has only the in-frame clones, and not every one. The sample yields 280,000 or so clones, 88% seen once. Sequencing was performed on PBMCs. The receptors originated from a woman aged 18-29 years in good health and CMV-seronegative.

The chain employs TRBV28 and TRBJ2-3, with 11 bases matching TRBD2. This CDR3 spans 14 amino acids. With V trimmed by 5 bases and J by 4 bases, 2 bases remained unmatched. The germline V gene encodes CDR1 MDHEN and CDR2 SYDVKM. The CDR3 spells CASSTSGSADTQYF. CDR3 in DNA: TGTGCCAGCAGTACTAGCGGGAGCGCAGATACGCAGTATTTT.

The chain couples TRBV19 to TRBJ2-4, with D possibly matching TRBD1 (5 bases). Germline V gene lookup returns CDR1 LNHDA and CDR2 SQIVND (reference sequence). This CDR3 contains 17 residues. Between the trimmed V and J ends, which lost 7 bases and 0 bases, there was a span of 19 bases. The DNA for the CDR3 is TGTGCCAGTACCCCAACCTACAGGTCCTCAGCCAAAAACATTCAGTACTTC. Translating gives CASTPTYRSSAKNIQYF.

The chain has TRBV6-5 and TRBJ1-4; TRBD1 matches 9 bases. V gave up 4 bases and J gave up 8 bases; unmatched junction bases: 8. The germline CDR1 and CDR2 sequences are MNHEY and SVGAGI. The CDR3 length is 15 residues. The CDR3 loop is CASSLTGTGYEKLFF. CDR3 coding DNA: TGTGCCAGCAGTTTAACCGGGACAGGGTACGAAAAACTGTTTTTT.

The V call is TRBV7-8, the J call TRBJ2-7, with 8 bases fitting TRBD2. Germline V CDR1 and CDR2: SGHVS, FQNEAQ. Losses at the gene ends were 1 base for V and 1 base for J; bases not matched to a gene: 15. The CDR3 covers 19 residues. The CDR3 region is CASSLERGGRPGPSYEQYF. The CDR3 nucleotides are TGTGCCAGCAGCTTAGAACGGGGCGGGAGGCCGGGGCCTTCCTACGAGCAGTACTTC. Full variable domain (missing parts from reference TRBV7-8 and TRBJ2-7): GAGVSQSPRYKVAKRGQDVALRCDPISGHVSLFWYQQALGQGPEFLTYFQNEAQLDKSGLPSDRFFAERPEGSVSTLKIQRTQQEDSAVYLCASSLERGGRPGPSYEQYFGPGTRLTVT.

The rearrangement joins TRBV7-2 to TRBJ1-1; D possibly corresponds to TRBD1 (6 bases). Germline values: CDR1 SGHTA, CDR2 FQGNSA. The CDR3 consists of 14 residues. V lost 5 bases and J 2 bases, leaving 12 bases between the germline ends. CDR3 sequence (DNA): TGTGCCAGCAGCATCCTACAGGGAAACACTGAAGCTTTCTTT. Its translation: CASSILQGNTEAFF. Combining the CDR3 with reference TRBV7-2 and TRBJ1-1 gives the whole variable domain GAGVSQSPSNKVTEKGKDVELRCDPISGHTALYWYRQSLGQGLEFLIYFQGNSAPDKSGLPSDRFSAERTGGSVSTLTIQRTQQEDSAVYLCASSILQGNTEAFFGQGTRLTVV.

The chain employs TRBV27 and TRBJ2-1; 9 bases map to TRBD2. This CDR3 has 14 amino acids. Germline CDR1 is MNHEY and CDR2 is SMNVEV (reference sequence). J was trimmed by 6 bases and V by 8 bases; bases with no gene match: 8. DNA for the CDR3: TGTGCCAGCGGCCCGGGACTAGCTTTCAATGAGCAGTTCTTC. Translated: CASGPGLAFNEQFF.

This clone appeared once. The V and J genes are TRBV28 and TRBJ2-7, with D possibly TRBD2 on 6 matching bases. V dropped 8 bases and J dropped 6 bases, with 17 bases sitting between them. The CDR3 has 13 residues. The germline V gene encodes CDR1 MDHEN and CDR2 SYDVKM. DNA of the CDR3: TGTGCCAGCTCGGTCAGGATTAGCGGCGAGCAGTACTTC. Its translation: CASSVRISGEQYF.

With regard to this clone: Other DNA sequences in this sample translate to the same CDR3. The genes are TRBV7-2 and TRBJ2-7; 11 nucleotides align to TRBD2. V lost 1 base and J lost 3; bases outside the gene matches: 2. This CDR3 region has 15 residues. The germline V gene has CDR1 SGHTA and CDR2 FQGNSA. For the CDR3, the DNA is TGTGCCAGCAGCTTAGTTGGGACTAGCGGCTACGAGCAGTACTTC. It is translated as CASSLVGTSGYEQYF.

The V gene is TRBV25-1, the J gene TRBJ1-2; D may be TRBD1 (6 bases). The CDR3 covers 14 residues. V was shortened by 2 bases and J by 1 base, with 8 bases between the two germline ends. Germline-derived CDR1 and CDR2 are MGHDK and SYGVNS. CDR3 nucleotides: TGTGCCAGCAGTGAAGACAGGTTTAACTATGGCTACACCTTC. Protein product: CASSEDRFNYGYTF.

This chain uses TRBV9 with TRBJ2-7, with D tentatively TRBD1 (6 bases). V gave up 5 bases and J gave up 8 bases, with 14 bases separating them. Germline V gene data show CDR1 as SGDLS and CDR2 as YYNGEE. This CDR3 is 12 amino acids long. The CDR3 sequence is CASSDGRGKQYF. For the CDR3, the DNA is TGTGCCAGCAGTGATGGCAGGGGTAAGCAGTACTTC.

The chain employs TRBV28 and TRBJ2-1; 8 nucleotides match TRBD1. Germline V gene data show CDR1 as MDHEN and CDR2 as SYDVKM. V trimming: 6 bases; J trimming: 6 bases; junction bases outside the gene matches: 13. This CDR3 contains 16 residues. CDR3 residues: CASSLTPGQVPNEQFF. CDR3 nucleotide sequence: TGTGCCAGCAGCTTGACACCGGGACAGGTCCCCAATGAGCAGTTCTTC.

The chain links TRBV9 to TRBJ2-1; 11 positions agree with TRBD2. The germline CDR1 and CDR2 sequences are SGDLS and YYNGEE. The CDR3 totals 14 residues. After removal of 4 bases from V and 6 bases from J, the junction contained 3 bases not matched to a gene. CDR3 in DNA: TGTGCCAGCAGCTCGGGACTAGCGGTCAATGAGCAGTTCTTC. Its translation: CASSSGLAVNEQFF.

The chain couples TRBV2 to TRBJ1-2; TRBD1 is a possible D gene (5 bases). CDR1 is SNHLY and CDR2 is FYNNEI in the germline V gene. The germline V and J ends were trimmed by 6 bases and 1 base, with 12 bases remaining between them. This CDR3 is built from 14 residues. The CDR3 DNA is TGTGCCAGCAGGGCCGGGGGGAATAACTATGGCTACACCTTC. Residues: CASRAGGNNYGYTF.

The rearrangement uses TRBV6-5 and TRBJ1-2; TRBD1 might be the D (5 bases). The germline CDR1 and CDR2 sequences are MNHEY and SVGAGI. This CDR3 has 13 residues. The V end was cut by 6 bases, the J end by 0 bases, with 8 bases between. The DNA for the CDR3 is TGTGCCAGCAGCATAGGGGCTAACTATGGCTACACCTTC. Protein sequence: CASSIGANYGYTF.

This chain joins TRBV5-1 and TRBJ2-1, with D possibly matching TRBD2 (6 bases). Germline lookup yields CDR1 SGHRS and CDR2 YFSETQ. V was pared by 0 bases and J by 12 bases, with 13 bases between. This CDR3 is built from 13 residues. The CDR3 loop is CASSLESGSVQFF. DNA for the CDR3: TGCGCCAGCAGCTTGGAGAGCGGGTCAGTGCAGTTCTTC.

Details on this clone: This sample includes further DNA sequences coding for the same CDR3. V is TRBV27 and J is TRBJ1-2; 8 bases line up with TRBD1. V lost 6 bases to trimming and J lost 3 bases; unmatched junction nucleotides: 3. Germline lookup yields CDR1 MNHEY and CDR2 SMNVEV (reference sequence). This CDR3 has 13 residues. CDR3 amino acids: CASSLDRDYGYTF. CDR3 bases: TGTGCCAGCAGCCTGGACAGGGACTATGGCTACACCTTC.

The chain uses TRBV2 and TRBJ1-2; D ambiguous. The CDR3 is 13 amino acids. V was clipped by 7 bases and J by 6 bases, with 15 bases between them. The V gene's germline CDR1 is SNHLY and CDR2 FYNNEI. Here the CDR3 DNA reads TGTGCCAGCATGGGGAGTAGGGTCAATGGCTACACCTTC. Translation: CASMGSRVNGYTF.

This chain connects TRBV2 to TRBJ2-5, with TRBD2 matching over 7 bases. The trim removed 8 bases at V and 5 bases at J, leaving 14 bases unmatched. The CDR3 length is 15 residues. CDR1 SNHLY and CDR2 FYNNEI come from the germline V gene. The CDR3 protein is CASAREGWGAETQYF. In DNA form, the CDR3 reads TGTGCCAGCGCTAGGGAGGGGTGGGGTGCGGAGACCCAGTACTTC.

The chain has TRBV28 and TRBJ2-5, with D possibly TRBD2 on 6 matching bases. V was cut by 6 bases and J by 5 bases, with 13 bases left in between. The CDR3 contains 13 residues. CDR1 MDHEN and CDR2 SYDVKM come from the germline V gene. CDR3 in DNA: TGTGCCAGCAGCCCCCTAGGAGGGGAGACCCAGTACTTC. This translates into CASSPLGGETQYF.

The chain joins TRBV25-1 to TRBJ1-2, with a tentative D call TRBD1 (5 bases). The ends were cut back, 1 base at V and 4 bases at J, with 13 bases in the middle. Germline V gene lookup returns CDR1 MGHDK and CDR2 SYGVNS. This CDR3 comprises 15 residues. The CDR3: CASSESGRAGYGYTF. CDR3 coding DNA: TGTGCCAGCAGTGAATCGGGCAGGGCCGGCTATGGCTACACCTTC.

This rearrangement joins TRBV15 to TRBJ2-2; possible D gene TRBD1, 5 bases. The germline CDR1 and CDR2 sequences are LNHNV and YYDKDF (reference sequence). V gave up 1 base and J gave up 7 bases, with 7 bases separating them. This CDR3 has 13 residues. The CDR3 here is CATSRVGLGELFF. The CDR3 DNA is TGTGCCACCAGCAGAGTGGGGCTCGGGGAGCTGTTTTTT.

This clone has a single count. CDR3 amino acids: CASMGQNQETQYF. The DNA for the CDR3 is TGTGCCAGCATGGGACAGAATCAAGAGACCCAGTACTTC. The rearrangement links TRBV27 to TRBJ2-5; the match to TRBD1 covers 7 bases. Trimming took 7 bases from V and 2 from J; bases not matched to a gene: 4. CDR3 size: 13 residues. Germline lookup yields CDR1 MNHEY and CDR2 SMNVEV (reference sequence).

The rearrangement uses TRBV7-8 and TRBJ1-2; no clear D. The CDR3 contains 12 residues. The ends were cut back, 4 bases at V and 2 bases at J, with 5 bases in the middle. Germline V gene sequence: CDR1 SGHVS, CDR2 FQNEAQ. The CDR3, as DNA: TGTGCCAGCAGCTCGAGGAACTATGGCTACACCTTC. Its translation: CASSSRNYGYTF.

J is TRBJ1-3 and V is TRBV5-4; D is unresolved. This CDR3 comprises 15 residues. V was cut by 4 bases and J by 1 base, with 12 bases left in between. The germline V gene has CDR1 SGHNT and CDR2 YYREEE (reference sequence). The CDR3 here is CASSLNPGSGNTIYF. CDR3 nucleotide sequence: TGTGCCAGCAGCCTCAACCCGGGGTCTGGAAACACCATATATTTT. Combining the CDR3 with reference TRBV5-4 and TRBJ1-3 gives the whole variable domain ETGVTQSPTHLIKTRGQQVTLRCSSQSGHNTVSWYQQALGQGPQFIFQYYREEENGRGNFPPRFSGLQFPNYSSELNVNALELDDSALYLCASSLNPGSGNTIYFGEGSWLTVV.

The chain links TRBV6-1 to TRBJ2-1; 9 bases fit TRBD2. Germline assignment: CDR1 MNHNS and CDR2 SASEGT. This CDR3 spans 15 amino acids. The V and J ends lost 5 bases and 10 bases, in that order; junction bases with no gene match: 12. The CDR3 is CASSTAGGEGGEQFF. In nucleotides, the CDR3 is TGTGCCAGCAGTACCGCGGGGGGGGAGGGGGGCGAGCAGTTCTTC.

The gene calls are TRBV28 and TRBJ1-4; TRBD1 matches 8 bases. Germline V lookup: CDR1 MDHEN, CDR2 SYDVKM. The CDR3 runs 13 residues. Trimming at V came to 6 bases and at J to 8 bases, leaving 5 bases not matched to a gene. CDR3: CASRDRGGEKLFF. The CDR3 coding sequence is TGTGCCAGCAGAGACAGGGGAGGGGAAAAACTGTTTTTT.

The chain is built from TRBV19 and TRBJ2-1, with D possibly matching TRBD1 (5 bases). The CDR3 length is 15 residues. CDR1 is LNHDA and CDR2 is SQIVND in the germline V gene (reference sequence). The V and J ends lost 5 bases and 0 bases respectively, with 11 bases between them. The CDR3 DNA reads as TGTGCCAGTAGTGCGGACATGAGCTCCTACAATGAGCAGTTCTTC. It encodes CASSADMSSYNEQFF.

The gene calls are TRBV10-3 and TRBJ2-7; 7 bases agree with TRBD2. The V segment lost 7 bases and the J segment 5 bases; nucleotides outside the gene matches: 17. CDR3 length equals 16 residues. In germline, CDR1 is ENHRY, CDR2 SYGVKD. CDR3 nucleotide sequence: TGTGCCATCACCCCAACGCGGGGAGGGTTTGGGCACGAGCAGTACTTC. This codes for CAITPTRGGFGHEQYF.

This chain uses TRBV28 with TRBJ2-1; D is uncertain. CDR3 length: 12 residues. Germline V gives CDR1 MDHEN, CDR2 SYDVKM. Trimming cost V 5 bases and J 9 bases, with 11 bases left between them. The CDR3 DNA follows: TGTGCCAGCAGTCCCGCTATGGTTGAGCAGTTCTTC. Translated, it gives CASSPAMVEQFF.

This clone was seen only once. The chain uses TRBV29-1 and TRBJ2-5, with D perhaps TRBD2 (5 bases). The CDR3 runs to 13 residues. Trimming removed 6 bases at V and 5 bases at J, with 16 bases between. Germline-derived CDR1 and CDR2 are SQVTM and ANQGSEA. CDR3 coding DNA: TGCAGCGTCACGAGGATAACGGGGGAGACCCAGTACTTC. Encoded protein: CSVTRITGETQYF.

The gene calls are TRBV6-5 and TRBJ2-1; perhaps TRBD2 as D (5 bases). CDR1 is MNHEY, CDR2 SVGAGI, per germline. Trimming took 6 bases from V and 7 from J, leaving 19 bases between them. This CDR3 is built from 15 residues. CDR3 coding DNA: TGTGCCAGCAGCCCAATAACGGCTAGCTGGAATGAGCAGTTCTTC. It codes for CASSPITASWNEQFF.

The chain recombines TRBV10-3 with TRBJ2-1, with D hard to call. Per germline, CDR1 ENHRY and CDR2 SYGVKD. CDR3 length equals 16 residues. V was trimmed by 3 bases and J by 0 bases, leaving 12 bases between them. The CDR3 nucleotides are TGTGCCATCAGTGAAAACTCCCGGAGCTCCTACAATGAGCAGTTCTTC. Encoded protein: CAISENSRSSYNEQFF.